What follows are 16 T cell receptor beta chains derived from one specimen sequenced in a study of T cell clones after liver transplantation. Clones were sequenced by immunoSEQ multiplex PCR, and TCRdb holds only the in-frame ones, with some missing. The sample has about 68,000 clones, around 92% seen once; the top ten hold 0.98%. The material was CD4+ T cells from blood, obtained less than 28 months after liver transplant. The receptor set was obtained from a human patient who received a liver transplant. A subset of T cells may come from the graft donor.

V is TRBV11-2 and J is TRBJ1-4; weak D call: TRBD1 (5 bases). Looked up from germline, CDR1 is SGHAT and CDR2 is FQNNGV. Trimming took 5 bases from V and 4 from J, leaving 11 bases between them. The CDR3 spans 14 residues. CDR3 DNA: TGTGCCAGCAGCCCGGGACTGCTTAATGAAAAACTGTTTTTT. Amino acid sequence: CASSPGLLNEKLFF.

The chain uses TRBV5-6 and TRBJ2-7; D perhaps matches TRBD1 (5 bases). Germline V gives CDR1 SGHDT, CDR2 YYEEEE. This CDR3 region has 14 residues. The V end was cut by 0 bases, the J end by 7 bases, with 14 bases between. The CDR3 is CASSLEAGLGEQYF. DNA for the CDR3: TGTGCCAGCAGCTTGGAGGCAGGGTTGGGGGAGCAGTACTTC. The full variable domain, rest sourced from reference TRBV5-6 and TRBJ2-7, is DAGVTQSPTHLIKTRGQQVTLRCSPKSGHDTVSWYQQALGQGPQFIFQYYEEEERQRGNFPDRFSGHQFPNYSSELNVNALLLGDSALYLCASSLEAGLGEQYFGPGTRLTVT.

This clone was seen just once. The V call is TRBV5-6, the J call TRBJ2-2; TRBD2 aligns across 7 bases. CDR1 SGHDT and CDR2 YYEEEE come from the germline V gene. This CDR3 spans 17 amino acids. With 3 bases clipped from V and 1 base from J, the junction kept 9 bases outside the gene matches. CDR3 nucleotides: TGTGCCAGCAGCTGGATGGAGGGCGGGAGGAACACCGGGGAGCTGTTTTTT. It encodes CASSWMEGGRNTGELFF.

The V call is TRBV19, the J call TRBJ2-7, with 9 positions matching TRBD2. V lost 6 bases, J lost 2 bases, and 8 bases stayed unmatched. The V gene's germline CDR1 is LNHDA and CDR2 SQIVND (reference sequence). The CDR3 covers 15 residues. CDR3 region: CASRTTGTSPYEQYF. CDR3 nucleotide sequence: TGTGCCAGTAGGACTACCGGGACTAGCCCCTACGAGCAGTACTTC.

This clone was detected only once. One end of the junction does not line up with germline, which may come from a read error. The chain carries TRBV7-9 and TRBJ2-7; TRBD2 is a possible D gene (5 bases). This CDR3 region has 15 residues. The germline gives CDR1 SEHNR, CDR2 FQNEAQ (reference sequence). The DNA of the CDR3 is TGTGCCAGCAGACCACTCCACGGGGTCTCCGACGAGCAGTACTTC. Residues: CASRPLHGVSDEQYF.

The genes are TRBV29-1 and TRBJ2-7; TRBD1 aligns across 8 bases. J lost 2 bases, V lost 7 bases, and 4 bases had no gene match. The CDR3 consists of 12 residues. The germline V gene encodes CDR1 SQVTM and CDR2 ANQGSEA. CDR3 protein: CSAATGAYEQYF. The CDR3 bases are TGCAGCGCCGCGACAGGGGCCTACGAGCAGTACTTC.

J is TRBJ2-7 and V is TRBV18; D is perhaps TRBD1 (6 bases). Germline CDR1 KGHSH, CDR2 LQKENI. The CDR3 runs 19 residues. V shed 3 bases and J shed 0 bases, with 24 bases lying between them. CDR3 DNA: TGTGCCAGCTCACCCCCTGTCCCTGGGGGCTGGATACCCTCCTACGAGCAGTACTTC. Its protein product is CASSPPVPGGWIPSYEQYF.

The CDR3 sequence is CASRDLHYEQYF. The CDR3 DNA is TGTGCCAGCCGGGACTTGCACTACGAGCAGTACTTC. The J gene is TRBJ2-7, the V gene TRBV27; the D gene is possibly TRBD2 (6 bases). V gave up 8 bases and J gave up 3 bases, with 11 bases separating them. The CDR3 has 12 residues. Germline CDR1 MNHEY, CDR2 SMNVEV (reference sequence).

The chain couples TRBV7-9 to TRBJ1-5; TRBD1 agrees at 7 bases. Trimming at V came to 1 base and at J to 7 bases, leaving 13 bases not matched to a gene. In germline, CDR1 is SEHNR, CDR2 FQNEAQ (reference sequence). The CDR3 spans 17 residues. CDR3 coding DNA: TGTGCCAGCAGCTTAGTTACAGGGGTAGGGCTGGGCCAGCCCCAGCATTTT. It specifies CASSLVTGVGLGQPQHF.

The V and J genes are TRBV6-5 and TRBJ1-5, with a tentative D call TRBD1 (5 bases). CDR1 MNHEY and CDR2 SVGAGI come from the germline V gene. The CDR3 extends over 13 amino acids. V lost 5 bases, J lost 11 bases, and 16 bases lay in between. CDR3 amino acids: CASSDPGYGTQHF. The CDR3 region has the DNA TGTGCCAGCAGTGATCCAGGGTACGGGACCCAGCATTTT.

This chain uses TRBV5-1 with TRBJ2-1; maybe TRBD1 (6 bases). The CDR3 has 15 amino acids. Per the germline V gene, CDR1 is SGHRS and CDR2 is YFSETQ. Trimming pared 0 bases from V and 7 bases from J, leaving 14 bases between. The CDR3 loop reads CASSLGVGTRNEQFF. The CDR3 region has the DNA TGCGCCAGCAGCTTGGGGGTAGGGACAAGGAATGAGCAGTTCTTC.

The chain recombines TRBV30 with TRBJ2-1; 7 nucleotides match TRBD1. Germline V gene lookup returns CDR1 GTSNPN and CDR2 SVGIG (reference sequence). The trim removed 0 bases at V and 8 bases at J, leaving 10 bases unmatched. The CDR3 contains 15 residues. CDR3 in DNA: TGTGCCTGGAGTGTAACCAGAAGGGGGCGGGATGAGCAGTTCTTC. Encoded protein: CAWSVTRRGRDEQFF.

The chain is built from TRBV4-1 and TRBJ2-7; D may be TRBD2 (5 bases). V was cut by 4 bases and J by 4 bases, with 11 bases left in between. The CDR3 has 13 residues. The germline gives CDR1 MGHRA, CDR2 YSYEKL. The CDR3 DNA reads TGCGCCAGCAGCCGCTCGGAGGAGTACGAGCAGTACTTC. Residues: CASSRSEEYEQYF.

The chain couples TRBV7-9 to TRBJ2-3; 7 nucleotides line up with TRBD2. CDR1 and CDR2 (germline): SEHNR, FQNEAQ (reference sequence). The CDR3 contains 15 residues. Germline trimming cut 5 bases from V and 2 bases from J; bases unmatched to any gene: 7. CDR3: CASSPTSGNTDTQYF. For the CDR3, the DNA is TGTGCCAGCAGCCCCACCAGCGGGAACACAGATACGCAGTATTTT.

The chain employs TRBV2 and TRBJ2-3, with TRBD2 as a possible D gene (6 bases). The CDR3 runs to 14 residues. V lost 7 bases, J lost 5 bases, and 16 bases lay in between. Germline values: CDR1 SNHLY, CDR2 FYNNEI. CDR3 DNA: TGTGCCAGCAAGGAACGGGAGAGTGGAGATACGCAGTATTTT. As protein: CASKERESGDTQYF.

The CDR3 nucleotides are TGCGCCAGCAGCTTGGAACTTTGGGGGGATTATGGCTACACCTTC. Translated: CASSLELWGDYGYTF. This sequence joins TRBV5-1 and TRBJ1-2; D might be TRBD1 (5 bases). The CDR3 runs 15 residues. The germline V gene has CDR1 SGHRS and CDR2 YFSETQ. V was trimmed by 0 bases and J by 5 bases, leaving 14 bases between them.